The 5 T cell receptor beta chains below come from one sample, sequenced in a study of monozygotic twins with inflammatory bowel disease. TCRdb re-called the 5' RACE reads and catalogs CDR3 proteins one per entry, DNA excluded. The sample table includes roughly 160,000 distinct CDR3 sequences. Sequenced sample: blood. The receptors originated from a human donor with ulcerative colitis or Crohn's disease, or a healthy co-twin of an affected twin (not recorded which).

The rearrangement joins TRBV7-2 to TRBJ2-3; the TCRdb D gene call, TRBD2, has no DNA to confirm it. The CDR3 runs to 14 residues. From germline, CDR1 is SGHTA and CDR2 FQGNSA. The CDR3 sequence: CASSFGRVTDTQYF.

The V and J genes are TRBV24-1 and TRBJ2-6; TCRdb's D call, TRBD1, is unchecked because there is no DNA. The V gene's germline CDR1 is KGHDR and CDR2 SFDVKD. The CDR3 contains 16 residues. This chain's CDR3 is CATSKQGASGANVLTF.

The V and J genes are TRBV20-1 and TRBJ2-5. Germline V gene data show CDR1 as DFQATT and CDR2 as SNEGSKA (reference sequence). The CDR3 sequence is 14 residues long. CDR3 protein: CSARDTRRRETQYF.

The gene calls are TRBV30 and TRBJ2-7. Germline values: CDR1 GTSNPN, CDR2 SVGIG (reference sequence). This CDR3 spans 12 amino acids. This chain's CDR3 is CAWSVGAYEQYF.

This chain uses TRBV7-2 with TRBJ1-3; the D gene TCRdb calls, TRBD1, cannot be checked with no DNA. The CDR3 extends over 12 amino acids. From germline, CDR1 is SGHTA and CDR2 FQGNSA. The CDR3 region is CASGAPRNTIYF.